This TCR beta chain came from a study of cytomegalovirus exposure and HLA in healthy donors. Germline-derived CDR1 and CDR2 are SGDLS and YYNGEE. Between the trimmed V and J ends, which lost 0 bases and 6 bases, there was a span of 2 bases. The CDR3 consists of 11 residues. The PCR ran on 60 Vbeta and 13 Jbeta primers. Generated by immunoSEQ multiplex PCR, the TCRdb table keeps only in-frame clones and is missing some. The repertoire consists of some 130,000 clones, with over 75% occurring once and the leading ten covering over 4%. Findings and caveats of the study: Most TCR beta V segments were productive about 87% or about 30% of the time in an earlier analysis.

Notes on this clone: No antigen is known for it.

Sequencing was performed on PBMCs. The V call is TRBV9, the J call TRBJ2-3; D not resolved. The sequence derives from a man aged 30 to 45 in good health. The CDR3 is CASSVADTQYF. The CDR3 bases are TGTGCCAGCAGCGTAGCGGATACGCAGTATTTT.